These 24 T cell receptor beta chains share one sample of origin, sequenced in a study of blood T cell repertoires in COVID-19. Data came from immunoSEQ multiplex PCR; TCRdb stores just in-frame clones and leaves some out. Counted here are some 160,000 clones, more than 70% occurring once; the ten biggest clones make up roughly 3.1%. The sample was peripheral blood. All receptors derive from a man aged 55 to 69 with acute or convalescent COVID-19.

The gene calls are TRBV11-2 and TRBJ2-7, with 8 nucleotides matching TRBD2. Looked up from germline, CDR1 is SGHAT and CDR2 is FQNNGV. The CDR3 is 16 amino acids. After removal of 1 base from V and 5 bases from J, the junction contained 10 bases not matched to a gene. CDR3 protein: CASSLAGGPLMDEQYF. The CDR3 bases are TGTGCCAGCAGCTTAGCGGGGGGGCCTTTAATGGACGAGCAGTACTTC. The entire variable domain, with the rest obtained from reference TRBV11-2 and TRBJ2-7, is as follows: EAGVAQSPRYKIIEKRQSVAFWCNPISGHATLYWYQQILGQGPKLLIQFQNNGVVDDSQLPKDRFSAERLKGVDSTLKIQPAKLEDSAVYLCASSLAGGPLMDEQYFGPGTRLTVT.

V gene TRBV27 combines with J gene TRBJ2-7; 12 bases map to TRBD1. The CDR3 consists of 17 residues. Germline V gene lookup returns CDR1 MNHEY and CDR2 SMNVEV (reference sequence). V dropped 8 bases and J dropped 2; count of bases not matched to a gene: 13. The CDR3 reads CASHGGQGAWGTYEQYF. CDR3 nucleotide sequence: TGTGCCAGCCATGGGGGACAGGGGGCATGGGGGACCTACGAGCAGTACTTC.

This clone came up once. This chain joins TRBV3-1 (or the pseudogene TRBV3-2) and TRBJ1-1; 8 nucleotides agree with TRBD1. This CDR3 spans 15 amino acids. V trimming: 4 bases; J trimming: 0 bases; junction bases outside the gene matches: 4. Germline loops: CDR1 LGHDT, CDR2 YNNKEL (reference sequence). The CDR3 nucleotides read TGTGCCAGCAGCCGGACAGGGCCTTTGAACACTGAAGCTTTCTTT. This translates into CASSRTGPLNTEAFF.

The gene calls are TRBV5-1 and TRBJ2-1; 10 bases are shared with TRBD2. CDR3 length equals 15 residues. The germline CDR1 and CDR2 sequences are SGHRS and YFSETQ. J gave up 7 bases and V 4 bases, and 8 bases lay outside the gene matches. The CDR3: CASSPLAGAPNEQFF. Written as DNA, the CDR3 is TGCGCCAGCAGCCCCCTAGCGGGGGCCCCAAATGAGCAGTTCTTC.

This sequence joins TRBV12-3 or TRBV12-4 and TRBJ2-1; tentatively, D is TRBD1 (5 bases). V lost 4 bases to trimming and J lost 5 bases, with 6 bases between them. The CDR3 runs to 12 residues. Written as DNA, the CDR3 is TGTGCCAGCAGTTCGACAGACAATGAGCAGTTCTTC. Translating gives CASSSTDNEQFF.

The rearrangement uses TRBV20-1 and TRBJ1-2, with TRBD1 as a possible D gene (5 bases). V shed 3 bases and J shed 8 bases, with 13 bases lying between them. The CDR3 runs to 12 residues. CDR1 is DFQATT and CDR2 is SNEGSKA in the germline V gene (reference sequence). The chain's CDR3 is CSASTGRFGYTF. CDR3 sequence (DNA): TGCAGTGCTAGTACAGGCCGTTTCGGCTACACCTTC.

CDR3 loop: CASTAGLAGGDTQYF. For the CDR3, the DNA is TGTGCCAGTACCGCGGGACTAGCGGGGGGAGATACGCAGTATTTT. The chain is built from TRBV19 and TRBJ2-3; 15 nucleotides align to TRBD2. This CDR3 has 15 amino acids. V was pared by 7 bases and J by 5 bases, with 4 bases of the junction left unmatched. Germline V gene lookup returns CDR1 LNHDA and CDR2 SQIVND (reference sequence). Looking up the rest from reference TRBV19 and TRBJ2-3 gives the full variable domain: DGGITQSPKYLFRKEGQNVTLSCEQNLNHDAMYWYRQDPGQGLRLIYYSQIVNDFQKGDIAEGYSVSREKKESFPLTVTSAQKNPTAFYLCASTAGLAGGDTQYFGPGTRLTVL.

The chain is built from TRBV7-9 and TRBJ1-6; a possible D gene is TRBD1 (6 bases). Germline values: CDR1 SEHNR, CDR2 FQNEAQ (reference sequence). V was cut by 9 bases and J by 5 bases, with 8 bases left in between. This CDR3 contains 12 residues. The CDR3 reads CASQGNNSPLHF. DNA of the CDR3: TGTGCCAGTCAGGGGAATAATTCACCCCTCCACTTT. Full variable domain (outside the CDR3, taken from reference TRBV7-9 and TRBJ1-6): DTGVSQNPRHKITKRGQNVTFRCDPISEHNRLYWYRQTLGQGPEFLTYFQNEAQLEKSRLLSDRFSAERPKGSFSTLEIQRTEQGDSAMYLCASQGNNSPLHFGNGTRLTVT.

This chain connects TRBV7-6 to TRBJ1-1; the match to TRBD1 covers 10 bases. Germline V gene lookup returns CDR1 SGHVS and CDR2 FNYEAQ. The CDR3 is 17 residues long. The V segment lost 6 bases and the J segment 6 bases; nucleotides outside the gene matches: 16. In DNA form, the CDR3 reads TGTGCCAGCAGTCAATCCGGGACAGGGGTGGTCTCGGCTGAAGCTTTCTTT. It is translated as CASSQSGTGVVSAEAFF.

V is TRBV10-3 and J is TRBJ1-2; D unclear. Germline lookup yields CDR1 ENHRY and CDR2 SYGVKD. V was pared by 5 bases and J by 2 bases, with 9 bases between. The CDR3 covers 13 residues. The chain's CDR3 is CAISPDNNYGYTF. CDR3 bases: TGTGCCATCAGTCCCGACAACAACTATGGCTACACCTTC.

This clone was seen repeatedly, ten times or more. The chain combines TRBV30 with TRBJ1-2, with TRBD1 identical over 10 bases. Germline V lookup: CDR1 GTSNPN, CDR2 SVGIG (reference sequence). Trimming took 5 bases from V and 4 from J; bases not matched to a gene: 10. CDR3 length: 15 residues. The CDR3 is CAWGILGDRGYGYTF. CDR3 bases: TGTGCCTGGGGGATTCTAGGGGACAGGGGCTATGGCTACACCTTC.

The table lists this clone with a count of one. V and J are TRBV29-1 and TRBJ1-1; 7 bases map to TRBD1. Trimming took 7 bases from V and 4 from J; bases not matched to a gene: 3. Germline lookup yields CDR1 SQVTM and CDR2 ANQGSEA. CDR3 size: 11 residues. Written as DNA, the CDR3 is TGCAGCGCCCGACAGGGCACTGAAGCTTTCTTT. Amino acids: CSARQGTEAFF.

The gene calls are TRBV6-5 and TRBJ2-2; D uncertain. Looked up from germline, CDR1 is MNHEY and CDR2 is SVGAGI. Trimming stripped 6 bases from V and 0 bases from J, with 11 bases between. The CDR3 sequence is 15 residues long. CDR3: CASRRDMANTGELFF. The DNA for the CDR3 is TGTGCCAGCAGGAGAGATATGGCGAACACCGGGGAGCTGTTTTTT.

J is TRBJ2-7 and V is TRBV11-2, with TRBD1 matching over 9 bases. Losses at the gene ends were 5 bases for V and 2 bases for J; bases not matched to a gene: 16. CDR1 and CDR2 from the germline V gene are SGHAT and FQNNGV. The CDR3 contains 18 residues. This chain's CDR3 is CASSPTSLGQGLPYEQYF. The DNA of the CDR3 is TGTGCCAGCAGCCCCACCAGCCTGGGACAGGGATTGCCCTACGAGCAGTACTTC.

J is TRBJ2-4 and V is TRBV3-1 (or the pseudogene TRBV3-2); 15 bases line up with TRBD2. The CDR3 has 19 amino acids. Trimming at V came to 1 base and at J to 3 bases, leaving 7 bases not matched to a gene. CDR1 LGHDT and CDR2 YNNKEL come from the germline V gene (reference sequence). The CDR3 loop reads CASSQGTSGGARDKNIQYF. The CDR3 bases are TGTGCCAGCAGCCAAGGGACTAGCGGGGGGGCACGGGACAAAAACATTCAGTACTTC.

The chain recombines TRBV13 with TRBJ1-1; 9 nucleotides agree with TRBD1. Germline V lookup: CDR1 PRHDT, CDR2 FYEKMQ (reference sequence). The CDR3 runs 14 residues. Losses at the gene ends were 5 bases for V and 4 bases for J; bases not matched to a gene: 5. The CDR3 reads CASSVQGAATEAFF. The DNA of the CDR3 is TGTGCCAGCAGCGTACAGGGGGCCGCCACTGAAGCTTTCTTT.

The rearrangement uses TRBV4-1 and TRBJ2-7; 9 positions match TRBD1. CDR1 is MGHRA and CDR2 is YSYEKL in the germline V gene. There are 15 residues in the CDR3. The J segment lost 4 bases and the V segment lost 1 base, leaving 5 bases of the junction unmatched. This chain's CDR3 is CASSQAGQGTYEQYF. Written as DNA, the CDR3 is TGCGCCAGCAGCCAAGCGGGACAGGGAACTTACGAGCAGTACTTC.

V usage is TRBV7-9 and J usage is TRBJ1-1, with TRBD1 matching over 7 bases. Germline V gene data show CDR1 as SEHNR and CDR2 as FQNEAQ (reference sequence). The CDR3 is made up of 15 amino acids. After removal of 4 bases from V and 1 base from J, the junction contained 6 bases not matched to a gene. DNA of the CDR3: TGTGCCAGCAGCTCCAGACAGGGCCAGAACACTGAAGCTTTCTTT. Protein: CASSSRQGQNTEAFF.

The chain joins TRBV12-5 to TRBJ2-7, with D perhaps TRBD2 (6 bases). V dropped 7 bases and J dropped 3 bases, with 10 bases sitting between them. Germline-derived CDR1 and CDR2 are LGHNT and FRNRAP. This CDR3 is 12 amino acids long. The CDR3 spells CASALRGYEQYF. The CDR3, as DNA: TGTGCTAGTGCCTTGCGGGGCTACGAGCAGTACTTC.

The V call is TRBV7-8, the J call TRBJ1-1; a weak D match, TRBD1 (5 bases). The CDR3 contains 14 residues. V was trimmed by 2 bases and J by 4 bases, leaving 11 bases between them. Germline V gene sequence: CDR1 SGHVS, CDR2 FQNEAQ. DNA for the CDR3: TGTGCCAGCAGCTTAACCGGGGGTGTCACTGAAGCTTTCTTT. Translation gives CASSLTGGVTEAFF.

The rearrangement links TRBV5-1 to TRBJ2-1; 9 bases match TRBD1. This CDR3 is 18 amino acids long. V shed 0 bases, J shed 5 bases, and the junction held 12 bases outside the gene matches. Germline V lookup: CDR1 SGHRS, CDR2 YFSETQ. This chain's CDR3 is CASSLAAYRGRSHNEQFF. As DNA, the CDR3 is TGCGCCAGCAGCTTGGCCGCTTACAGGGGGCGCAGCCACAATGAGCAGTTCTTC.

The V call is TRBV25-1, the J call TRBJ2-1; D is unresolved. The CDR3 sequence is 15 residues long. The ends were cut back, 5 bases at V and 5 bases at J, with 16 bases in the middle. The germline gives CDR1 MGHDK, CDR2 SYGVNS. In DNA form, the CDR3 reads TGTGCCAGCAGTTTCATAGCTTCCCCCCACAATGAGCAGTTCTTC. It is translated as CASSFIASPHNEQFF.

This chain links TRBV7-2 with TRBJ1-4, with TRBD1 as a possible D gene (5 bases). Trimming stripped 1 base from V and 6 bases from J, with 9 bases between. This CDR3 comprises 14 residues. Germline CDR1 reads SGHTA; CDR2 reads FQGNSA. This CDR3 is CASSLGGEYEKLFF. The CDR3 bases are TGTGCCAGCAGCTTAGGGGGCGAGTATGAAAAACTGTTTTTT.

The chain employs TRBV19 and TRBJ2-7, with 7 bases identical to TRBD1. The germline gives CDR1 LNHDA, CDR2 SQIVND (reference sequence). The CDR3 covers 16 residues. The J segment lost 1 base and the V segment lost 3 bases, leaving 9 bases of the junction unmatched. CDR3 sequence: CASSIGTTGRSYEQYF. Written as DNA, the CDR3 is TGTGCCAGTAGTATTGGGACGACAGGGAGATCCTACGAGCAGTACTTC.